This passage covers 16 T cell receptor beta chains from one sample sequenced in a study of CD8 T cells in ankylosing spondylitis. Study-level points and caveats: Seemingly distinctive of ankylosing spondylitis blood was a TCR beta motif formed by eight highly homologous variants.

No antigen has been assigned to these receptors. TCRdb reanalysed the 5' RACE reads using MiXCR and keeps one entry per CDR3 protein. Of approximately 400,000 distinct CDR3 sequences in the sample, about 24% were seen once. The sequenced sample was blood, either unsorted or a sorted T cell fraction (not recorded which). The receptors come from a male donor with ankylosing spondylitis.

This clonotype was seen a handful of times. The rearrangement joins TRBV20-1 to TRBJ2-3, with TRBD2 identical over 8 bases. J lost 4 bases, V lost 0 bases, and 6 bases had no gene match. CDR1 DFQATT and CDR2 SNEGSKA come from the germline V gene (reference sequence). The CDR3 covers 15 residues. The chain's CDR3 is CSARDLRGAPDTQYF. The CDR3 DNA is TGCAGTGCTAGAGACCTGCGGGGGGCCCCAGATACGCAGTATTTT.

V is TRBV24-1 and J is TRBJ2-2; D not resolved. Germline CDR1 KGHDR, CDR2 SFDVKD. V was pared by 3 bases and J by 1 base, with 8 bases between. CDR3 length equals 15 residues. CDR3 loop: CATSDASVNTGELFF. The CDR3 coding sequence is TGTGCCACCAGTGATGCCTCAGTGAACACCGGGGAGCTGTTTTTT.

This clonotype was seen a handful of times. The chain recombines TRBV20-1 with TRBJ2-1, with 9 bases matching TRBD2. V was pared by 2 bases and J by 5 bases, with 4 bases of the junction left unmatched. The germline CDR1 and CDR2 sequences are DFQATT and SNEGSKA (reference sequence). There are 14 residues in the CDR3. The CDR3 loop is CSARRPSGNNEQFF. In nucleotides, the CDR3 is TGCAGTGCTAGACGGCCTAGCGGGAACAATGAGCAGTTCTTC.

In its sample, this clonotype was seen a few times. V and J are TRBV3-1 and TRBJ2-1; D is ambiguous. Trimming took off 4 bases at V and 6 bases at J, with 10 bases between the two ends. Per the germline V gene, CDR1 is LGHDT and CDR2 is YNNKEL (reference sequence). The CDR3 has 13 residues. As DNA, the CDR3 is TGTGCCAGCAGCCTTATAGCTATCAATGAGCAGTTCTTC. This translates into CASSLIAINEQFF.

V gene TRBV7-2 combines with J gene TRBJ2-7, with 8 bases that match TRBD1. Per the germline V gene, CDR1 is SGHTA and CDR2 is FQGNSA. The CDR3 loop spans 15 amino acids. Trimming took 4 bases from V and 5 from J; bases not matched to a gene: 10. The CDR3 region is CASSSGPGQANEQYF. The CDR3 nucleotides are TGTGCCAGCAGCTCAGGACCGGGACAGGCCAACGAGCAGTACTTC. The whole variable domain, filled in from reference TRBV7-2 and TRBJ2-7, reads GAGVSQSPSNKVTEKGKDVELRCDPISGHTALYWYRQSLGQGLEFLIYFQGNSAPDKSGLPSDRFSAERTGGSVSTLTIQRTQQEDSAVYLCASSSGPGQANEQYFGPGTRLTVT.

CDR3 amino acids: CASSDRDRSTGELFF. The CDR3 DNA sequence: TGTGCCAGTAGTGACCGGGACAGAAGCACCGGGGAGCTGTTTTTT. The genes are TRBV19 and TRBJ2-2, with 7 bases fitting TRBD1. The ends lost 5 bases at V and 4 bases at J; junction bases unmatched: 7. This CDR3 contains 15 residues. CDR1 and CDR2 (germline): LNHDA, SQIVND (reference sequence).

This chain links TRBV7-2 with TRBJ2-7; D possibly uses TRBD1 or TRBD2 (5 bases each). V dropped 2 bases and J dropped 2 bases, with 13 bases sitting between them. The CDR3 is 15 residues long. Germline CDR1 is SGHTA and CDR2 is FQGNSA. The CDR3: CASSLLVGTTYEQYF. As DNA, the CDR3 is TGTGCCAGCAGCTTACTTGTGGGGACCACCTACGAGCAGTACTTC.

The chain has TRBV29-1 and TRBJ1-1; D is ambiguous. The ends were cut back, 3 bases at V and 1 base at J, with 9 bases in the middle. Germline-derived CDR1 and CDR2 are SQVTM and ANQGSEA. The length of the CDR3 is 13 residues. CDR3 loop: CSVDRQKNTEAFF. Here the CDR3 DNA reads TGCAGCGTTGATAGGCAGAAGAACACTGAAGCTTTCTTT.

This clonotype was observed a few times. V gene TRBV24-1 combines with J gene TRBJ1-2, with D unclear. There are 12 residues in the CDR3. Trimming took off 8 bases at V and 8 bases at J, with 14 bases between the two ends. Germline values: CDR1 KGHDR, CDR2 SFDVKD. Here the CDR3 DNA reads TGTGCCACCACGGACGGGCTACGCGGCTACACCTTC. Protein sequence: CATTDGLRGYTF.

This clonotype was seen only a few times. V is TRBV5-1 and J is TRBJ2-1, with unresolved D. This CDR3 has 19 amino acids. CDR1 is SGHRS and CDR2 is YFSETQ in the germline V gene. Deletions cut 2 bases from V and 0 bases from J, with 21 bases between. CDR3 sequence reads: CASSLPTAGSDISYNEQFF. The CDR3 region has the DNA TGCGCCAGCAGCTTACCCACCGCAGGTTCAGACATCTCCTACAATGAGCAGTTCTTC.

This clonotype came up a few times. The chain carries TRBV20-1 and TRBJ2-6, with D perhaps TRBD1 (6 bases). Germline-derived CDR1 and CDR2 are DFQATT and SNEGSKA (reference sequence). The V end was cut by 6 bases, the J end by 3 bases, with 12 bases between. This CDR3 is built from 14 residues. CDR3: CSAENRVGANVLTF. The DNA for the CDR3 is TGCAGTGCGGAAAACAGGGTTGGGGCCAACGTCCTGACTTTC.

This rearrangement joins TRBV29-1 to TRBJ2-1, with 12 bases aligning to TRBD2. This CDR3 comprises 14 residues. CDR1 SQVTM and CDR2 ANQGSEA come from the germline V gene. Unmatched junction bases numbered 4, after V lost 1 base and J lost 9 bases. The CDR3 bases are TGCAGCGTTGAAGCGACTAGCGGGAGTGGTGAGCAGTTCTTC. Amino acid sequence: CSVEATSGSGEQFF.

The V call is TRBV29-1, the J call TRBJ2-3, with TRBD1 matching 8 bases. The CDR3 has 16 amino acids. The V gene's germline CDR1 is SQVTM and CDR2 ANQGSEA. Trimming removed 5 bases from V and 3 bases from J; junction bases left unmatched: 13. CDR3 sequence reads: CSVSSSPDRATDTQYF. CDR3 bases: TGCAGCGTTTCAAGCTCCCCGGACAGGGCAACAGATACGCAGTATTTT.

The V and J genes are TRBV5-1 and TRBJ1-1, with no clear D. The CDR3 has 14 amino acids. V was clipped by 6 bases and J by 0 bases, with 12 bases between them. In germline, CDR1 is SGHRS, CDR2 YFSETQ. The CDR3 DNA follows: TGCGCCAGCAAGCTTGCCATAATGAACACTGAAGCTTTCTTT. It translates to CASKLAIMNTEAFF. Drawing the rest from reference TRBV5-1 and TRBJ1-1, the complete variable domain is KAGVTQTPRYLIKTRGQQVTLSCSPISGHRSVSWYQQTPGQGLQFLFEYFSETQRNKGNFPGRFSGRQFSNSRSEMNVSTLELGDSALYLCASKLAIMNTEAFFGQGTRLTVV.

This clonotype was found many times. The chain joins TRBV12-3 or TRBV12-4 to TRBJ2-2; no firm D call. The CDR3 has 13 residues. Trimming cost V 6 bases and J 0 bases, with 5 bases left between them. The CDR3 region has the DNA TGTGCCAGCAGCTCTACGAACACCGGGGAGCTGTTTTTT. Its translation is CASSSTNTGELFF.

This clonotype was found a few times. The chain carries TRBV7-9 and TRBJ2-2; the D is unclear. Germline loops: CDR1 SEHNR, CDR2 FQNEAQ (reference sequence). Trimming cost V 5 bases and J 6 bases, with 13 bases left between them. The CDR3 covers 14 residues. CDR3 sequence (DNA): TGTGCCAGCAGCCCCCCGGGCCGACCCGGGGAGCTGTTTTTT. As protein: CASSPPGRPGELFF. The variable domain in full, with the rest retrieved from reference TRBV7-9 and TRBJ2-2, is DTGVSQNPRHKITKRGQNVTFRCDPISEHNRLYWYRQTLGQGPEFLTYFQNEAQLEKSRLLSDRFSAERPKGSFSTLEIQRTEQGDSAMYLCASSPPGRPGELFFGEGSRLTVL.